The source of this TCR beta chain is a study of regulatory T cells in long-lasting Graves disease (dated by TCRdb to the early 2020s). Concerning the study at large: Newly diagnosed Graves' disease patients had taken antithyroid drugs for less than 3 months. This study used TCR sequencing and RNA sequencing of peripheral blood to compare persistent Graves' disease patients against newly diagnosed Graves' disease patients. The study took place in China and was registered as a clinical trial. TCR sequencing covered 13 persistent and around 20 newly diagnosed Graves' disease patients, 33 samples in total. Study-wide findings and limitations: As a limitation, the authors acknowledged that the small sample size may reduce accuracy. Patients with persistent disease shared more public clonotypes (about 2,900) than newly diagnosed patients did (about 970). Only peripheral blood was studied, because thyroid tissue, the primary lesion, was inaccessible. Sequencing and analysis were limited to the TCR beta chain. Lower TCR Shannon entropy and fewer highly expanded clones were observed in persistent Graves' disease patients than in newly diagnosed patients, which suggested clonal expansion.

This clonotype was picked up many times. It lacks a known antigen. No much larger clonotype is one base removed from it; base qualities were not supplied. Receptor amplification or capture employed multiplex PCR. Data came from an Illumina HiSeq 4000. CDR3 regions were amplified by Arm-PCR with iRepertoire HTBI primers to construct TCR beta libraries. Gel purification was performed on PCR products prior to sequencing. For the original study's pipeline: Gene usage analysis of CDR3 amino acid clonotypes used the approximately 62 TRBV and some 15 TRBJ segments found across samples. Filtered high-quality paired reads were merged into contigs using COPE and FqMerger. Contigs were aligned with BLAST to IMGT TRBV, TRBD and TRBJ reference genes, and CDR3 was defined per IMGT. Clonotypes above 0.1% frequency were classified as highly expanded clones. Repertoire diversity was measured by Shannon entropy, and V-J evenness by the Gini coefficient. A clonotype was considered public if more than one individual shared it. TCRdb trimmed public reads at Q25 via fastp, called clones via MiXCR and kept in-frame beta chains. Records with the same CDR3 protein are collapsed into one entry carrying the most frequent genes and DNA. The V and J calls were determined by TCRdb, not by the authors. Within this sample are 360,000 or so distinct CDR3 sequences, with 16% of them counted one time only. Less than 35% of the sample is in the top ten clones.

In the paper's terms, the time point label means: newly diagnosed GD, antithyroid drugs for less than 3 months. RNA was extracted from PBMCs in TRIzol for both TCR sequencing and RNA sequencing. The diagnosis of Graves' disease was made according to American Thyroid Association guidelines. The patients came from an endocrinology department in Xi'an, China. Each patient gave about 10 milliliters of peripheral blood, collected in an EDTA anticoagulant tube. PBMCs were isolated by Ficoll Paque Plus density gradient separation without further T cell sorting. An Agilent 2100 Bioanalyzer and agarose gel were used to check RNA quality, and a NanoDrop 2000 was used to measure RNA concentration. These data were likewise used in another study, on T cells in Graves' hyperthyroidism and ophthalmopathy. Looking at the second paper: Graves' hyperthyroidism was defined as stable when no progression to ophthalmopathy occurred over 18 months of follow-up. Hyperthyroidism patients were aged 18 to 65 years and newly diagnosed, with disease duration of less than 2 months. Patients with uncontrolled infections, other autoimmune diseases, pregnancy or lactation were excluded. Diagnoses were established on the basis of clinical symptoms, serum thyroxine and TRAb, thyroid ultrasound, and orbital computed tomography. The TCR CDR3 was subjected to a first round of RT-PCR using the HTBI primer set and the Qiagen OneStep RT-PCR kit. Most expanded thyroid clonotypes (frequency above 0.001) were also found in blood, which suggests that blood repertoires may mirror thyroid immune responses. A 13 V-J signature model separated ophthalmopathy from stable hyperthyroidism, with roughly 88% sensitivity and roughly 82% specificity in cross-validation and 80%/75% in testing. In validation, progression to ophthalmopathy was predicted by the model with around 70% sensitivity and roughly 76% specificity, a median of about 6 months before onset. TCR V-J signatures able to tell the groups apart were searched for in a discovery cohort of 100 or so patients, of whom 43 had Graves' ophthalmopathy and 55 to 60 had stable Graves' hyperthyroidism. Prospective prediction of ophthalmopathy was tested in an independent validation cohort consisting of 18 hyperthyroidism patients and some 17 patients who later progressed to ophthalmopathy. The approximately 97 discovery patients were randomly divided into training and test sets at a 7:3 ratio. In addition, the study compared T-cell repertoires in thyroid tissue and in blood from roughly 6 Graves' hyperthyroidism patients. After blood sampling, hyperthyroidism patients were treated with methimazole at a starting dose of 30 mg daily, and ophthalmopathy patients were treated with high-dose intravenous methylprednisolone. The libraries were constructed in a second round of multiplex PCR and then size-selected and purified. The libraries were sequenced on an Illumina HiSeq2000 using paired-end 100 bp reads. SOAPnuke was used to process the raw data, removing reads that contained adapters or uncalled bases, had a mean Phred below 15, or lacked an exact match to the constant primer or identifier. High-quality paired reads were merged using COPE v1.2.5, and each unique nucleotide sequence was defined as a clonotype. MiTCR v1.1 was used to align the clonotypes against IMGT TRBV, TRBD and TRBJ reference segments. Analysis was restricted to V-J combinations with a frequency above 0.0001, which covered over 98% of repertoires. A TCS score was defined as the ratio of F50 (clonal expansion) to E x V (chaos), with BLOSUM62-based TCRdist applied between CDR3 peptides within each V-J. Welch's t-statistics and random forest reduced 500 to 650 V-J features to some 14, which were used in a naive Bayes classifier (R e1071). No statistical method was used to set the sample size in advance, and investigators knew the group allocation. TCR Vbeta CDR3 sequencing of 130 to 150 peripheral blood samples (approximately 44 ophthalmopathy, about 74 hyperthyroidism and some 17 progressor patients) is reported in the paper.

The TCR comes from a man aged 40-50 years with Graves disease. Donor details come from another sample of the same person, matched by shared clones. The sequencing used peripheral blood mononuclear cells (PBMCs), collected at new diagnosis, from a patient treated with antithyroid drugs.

The DNA sequence is as follows: TGTGCCAGCATGAGGGTGAACACTGAAGCTTTCTTT. The resulting protein is CASMRVNTEAFF. The rearranged segments are TRBV7-2 and TRBJ1-1; the D gene cannot be resolved reliably. The CDR3 sequence holds 12 residues, the cysteine and phenylalanine included. The CDR3 DNA has 36 bases and is translated from base 1. CDR1 and CDR2 were assigned from the germline V gene as SGHTA and FQGNSA. Trimming takes 7 bases from V and 0 bases from J, and the germline ends sit 6 bases apart.